This paragraph covers one TCR beta chain sequence. The data were taken from a study of tumor-infiltrating lymphocytes in primary liver carcinoma. A primer in the constant region served to generate TCR beta cDNA from approximately 500 ng of total RNA. Three-round nested multiplex PCR performed with slightly modified ARM-PCR produced the TCR beta libraries. The opening two PCR rounds, about 11 cycles each, paired TRBV1-TRBV30 forward primers with a C-beta reverse primer. TCRdb redid the calling of the multiplex PCR reads with MiXCR, one entry per CDR3 protein. The profile shows more than 95,000 distinct CDR3 sequences, around 84% of them singletons. Co-extracting RNA and DNA was done with about 18-33 mg of unsorted bulk tissue as input. From germline, CDR1 is MNHEY and CDR2 SVGEGT. V was cut by 5 bases and J by 9 bases, with 23 bases left in between. This CDR3 region has 15 residues.

The clonotype originates from a man in his forties with primary liver carcinoma and hepatitis B virus infection. The chain recombines TRBV6-2 or TRBV6-3 with TRBJ2-7; D possibly corresponds to TRBD2 (6 bases). Sequenced material: liver tumor tissue from sampling region 3. Subset: tumor region T3, left-lateral pole. CDR3 sequence reads: CASSTSGRKVEWQYF. CDR3 DNA: TGTGCCAGCAGTACTAGTGGGAGGAAGGTGGAGTGGCAGTACTTC.